The 32 T cell receptor beta chains below were found in one sample sequenced in a study of breast tumors, draining lymph nodes, adjacent tissues. A single record per CDR3 protein comes from TCRdb applying MiXCR to the multiplex PCR reads. Of roughly 100,000 distinct CDR3 sequences in the sample, 30% are singletons; the top ten hold approximately 6%. Samples came from axillary lymph nodes draining the breast cancer. Sequencing input: axillary lymph node tissue. The receptors derive from a female donor with breast cancer. Some clones in this sample may be carry-over from other donors' samples.

This clonotype was counted many times. The chain joins TRBV6-1 to TRBJ1-6; D might be TRBD1 (5 bases). Germline CDR1 and CDR2: MNHNS and SASEGT. The CDR3 runs to 15 residues. The V gene lost 5 bases and the J gene lost 8 bases, with 16 bases spanning the gap. The CDR3 bases are TGTGCCAGCAGTCCAGCCTATTTGGGGGATTCACCCCTCCACTTT. Residues: CASSPAYLGDSPLHF.

This clonotype was observed at least ten times. This chain connects TRBV6-2 or TRBV6-3 to TRBJ2-3, with D perhaps assigned TRBD1 or TRBD2 (5 bases each). V was trimmed by 5 bases and J by 5 bases, leaving 20 bases between them. From germline, CDR1 is MNHEY and CDR2 SVGEGT. The CDR3 spans 16 residues. CDR3: CASSPGTSQIGDTQYF. For the CDR3, the DNA is TGTGCCAGCAGTCCTGGGACGTCCCAGATAGGAGATACGCAGTATTTT.

The chain links TRBV7-9 to TRBJ1-1, with 7 bases aligning to TRBD1. Germline CDR1 and CDR2: SEHNR and FQNEAQ (reference sequence). Trimming took 7 bases from V and 1 from J; bases not matched to a gene: 9. The CDR3 length is 15 residues. CDR3 amino acids: CASNHPGQPNTEAFF. The CDR3 DNA sequence: TGTGCCAGCAACCACCCGGGACAGCCGAACACTGAAGCTTTCTTT.

The table lists this clonotype with many counts. The rearrangement uses TRBV3-1 and TRBJ2-7, with a weak D call TRBD1 (5 bases). The CDR3 sequence is 14 residues long. Germline CDR1 reads LGHDT; CDR2 reads YNNKEL (reference sequence). The ends were cut back, 3 bases at V and 6 bases at J, with 15 bases in the middle. For the CDR3, the DNA is TGTGCCAGCAGCCACGCCCTGCAGGGTGGCGAGCAGTACTTC. It yields the protein CASSHALQGGEQYF.

This clonotype was recorded many times. The chain employs TRBV20-1 and TRBJ2-5; a possible D gene is TRBD1 (5 bases). Per germline, CDR1 DFQATT and CDR2 SNEGSKA (reference sequence). The CDR3 totals 16 residues. The ends were cut back, 4 bases at V and 7 bases at J, with 25 bases in the middle. CDR3 bases: TGCAGTGCTAACTCCCACAGGACCGCCACCCCTTCGACCCAGTACTTC. Its protein is CSANSHRTATPSTQYF.

There are many counts of this clonotype. V is TRBV7-2 and J is TRBJ2-7; D may correspond to TRBD1 or TRBD2 (5 bases each). The CDR3 totals 15 residues. Germline CDR1 SGHTA, CDR2 FQGNSA. V was pared by 3 bases and J by 3 bases, with 15 bases between. The CDR3 bases are TGTGCCAGCAGCTTTGGGGGAGTGTTAAACTACGAGCAGTACTTC. As protein: CASSFGGVLNYEQYF.

The chain carries TRBV7-9 and TRBJ1-1; 8 bases map to TRBD1. CDR3 length: 15 residues. In germline, CDR1 is SEHNR, CDR2 FQNEAQ (reference sequence). V trimming: 0 bases; J trimming: 4 bases; junction bases outside the gene matches: 4. The DNA for the CDR3 is TGTGCCAGCAGCTTAGCCCAGGGGGCAGCCACTGAAGCTTTCTTT. Translating gives CASSLAQGAATEAFF.

Comment on this clonotype: A much larger clone sits a single nucleotide away, making a read error possible. The chain employs TRBV7-9 and TRBJ1-2, with D uncertain. The CDR3 spans 14 residues. From germline, CDR1 is SEHNR and CDR2 FQNEAQ (reference sequence). The CDR3, as DNA: TGTGCCAGCAGCCGCGGCCAGGAGAACTATGGCTGCACCTTC. As protein: CASSRGQENYGCTF.

This clonotype was observed at least ten times. The CDR3 coding sequence is TGTGCCAGCAGCACCCCGGGACAGTTATACGAGCAGTACTTC. This sequence encodes CASSTPGQLYEQYF. This chain joins TRBV3-1 and TRBJ2-7, with TRBD1 identical over 7 bases. There are 14 residues in the CDR3. V was clipped by 5 bases and J by 4 bases; unmatched bases: 8. Per germline, CDR1 LGHDT and CDR2 YNNKEL (reference sequence).

This clonotype was observed many times. The gene calls are TRBV7-9 and TRBJ2-5; D is undetermined. Germline CDR1 and CDR2: SEHNR and FQNEAQ (reference sequence). V shed 0 bases and J shed 1 base, with 6 bases lying between them. The CDR3 has 14 amino acids. CDR3 sequence reads: CASSLAAGQETQYF. As DNA, the CDR3 is TGTGCCAGCAGCTTAGCTGCCGGCCAAGAGACCCAGTACTTC.

The gene calls are TRBV27 and TRBJ2-3, with 8 bases aligning to TRBD1. The germline V gene has CDR1 MNHEY and CDR2 SMNVEV (reference sequence). The CDR3 runs to 17 residues. The J segment lost 1 base and the V segment lost 2 bases, leaving 8 bases of the junction unmatched. DNA of the CDR3: TGTGCCAGCAGTTTACGGGACAGGCAGGATGGCACAGATACGCAGTATTTT. Protein: CASSLRDRQDGTDTQYF.

At least ten counts were recorded for this clonotype. This sequence joins TRBV27 and TRBJ2-7, with 7 positions matching TRBD1. CDR3 length: 15 residues. Germline lookup yields CDR1 MNHEY and CDR2 SMNVEV (reference sequence). After removal of 0 bases from V and 6 bases from J, the junction contained 8 bases not matched to a gene. This CDR3 is CASSLSVQGKREQYF. In DNA, the CDR3 is TGTGCCAGCAGTTTATCGGTACAGGGGAAGCGCGAGCAGTACTTC.

This clonotype occurred many times. The chain links TRBV5-1 to TRBJ2-7; D might be TRBD1 (5 bases). The V end lost 4 bases, the J end lost 2 bases, and 16 bases lay between the germline ends. CDR3 length: 15 residues. In germline, CDR1 is SGHRS, CDR2 YFSETQ. The CDR3 coding sequence is TGCGCCAGCAGCCGGAATGGTCAGGGAACCTACGAGCAGTACTTC. Amino acids: CASSRNGQGTYEQYF.

This clonotype showed up just a few times. This rearrangement joins TRBV24-1 to TRBJ1-1; 8 nucleotides align to TRBD1. V was clipped by 7 bases and J by 1 base; unmatched bases: 4. Germline V gene lookup returns CDR1 KGHDR and CDR2 SFDVKD. The CDR3 runs to 14 residues. The CDR3 loop is CATSPGQGNTEAFF. In nucleotides, the CDR3 is TGTGCCACCAGCCCTGGACAGGGGAACACTGAAGCTTTCTTT.

V usage is TRBV5-1 and J usage is TRBJ2-5; the match to TRBD2 covers 12 bases. From germline, CDR1 is SGHRS and CDR2 YFSETQ. The CDR3 runs to 16 residues. Germline trimming cut 4 bases from V and 5 bases from J; bases unmatched to any gene: 9. The CDR3 coding sequence is TGCGCCAGCAGCAAGGGACTAGCGGGTTCCTCGGAGACCCAGTACTTC. Protein: CASSKGLAGSSETQYF.

This clonotype was counted many times. This chain joins TRBV11-2 and TRBJ2-7; TRBD1 aligns across 10 bases. The V gene's germline CDR1 is SGHAT and CDR2 FQNNGV. Trimming removed 5 bases from V and 6 bases from J; junction bases left unmatched: 4. The length of the CDR3 is 13 residues. CDR3 in amino acids: CASSHGQGGEQYF. As DNA, the CDR3 is TGTGCCAGCAGCCACGGACAGGGGGGCGAGCAGTACTTC.

This clonotype was counted many times. The V call is TRBV12-3 or TRBV12-4, the J call TRBJ1-2; the D gene is possibly TRBD1 (6 bases). This CDR3 is built from 13 residues. The V end was cut by 3 bases, the J end by 6 bases, with 11 bases between. CDR3 sequence: CASSFGGGHGYTF. CDR3 DNA sequence: TGTGCCAGCAGTTTCGGGGGGGGCCATGGCTACACCTTC.

This clonotype was detected only once. This sequence may be a read error, since a much larger clone differs from it by one base. The rearrangement uses TRBV6-1 and TRBJ1-5; perhaps TRBD1 as D (5 bases). V was pared by 5 bases and J by 7 bases, with 12 bases between. The CDR3 spans 13 residues. Germline-derived CDR1 and CDR2 are MNHNS and SASEGT. CDR3 sequence (DNA): TGTGCCAGCAGTCAGGGCGGTAGGCAGCCCCAGCATTTT. This codes for CASSQGGRQPQHF.

The sample holds many counts of this clonotype. J is TRBJ2-1 and V is TRBV4-3, with 12 bases fitting TRBD2. V dropped 4 bases and J dropped 10; count of bases not matched to a gene: 5. Per the germline V gene, CDR1 is LGHNA and CDR2 is YSLEER. The CDR3 covers 14 residues. CDR3 amino acids: CASSRLTSGGEQFF. In nucleotides, the CDR3 is TGCGCCAGCAGCCGCCTGACTAGCGGGGGCGAGCAGTTCTTC.

The chain carries TRBV10-3 and TRBJ1-2, with D unclear. This CDR3 region has 15 residues. Trimming removed 4 bases from V and 0 bases from J, with 12 bases in between. Germline V gene lookup returns CDR1 ENHRY and CDR2 SYGVKD. CDR3: CAISVVSGANYGYTF. DNA for the CDR3: TGTGCCATCAGTGTCGTGTCAGGTGCTAACTATGGCTACACCTTC.

A remark on this clonotype: The CDR3 does not end in the conserved phenylalanine or tryptophan, so this is likely a read error. It is unclear where the CDR3 begins or ends on the DNA, so no DNA is shown, and the CDR3 is as TCRdb lists it. This rearrangement joins TRBV9 to TRBJ2-2; the DNA was not used to check the table's D call, TRBD1. The CDR3 is made up of 16 amino acids, end residues included. The V gene's germline CDR1 is SGDLS and CDR2 YYNGEE. The CDR3 here is CASSAQTGKNTGELMS.

The chain joins TRBV27 to TRBJ1-1, with D maybe TRBD1 (6 bases). The V gene's germline CDR1 is MNHEY and CDR2 SMNVEV (reference sequence). With 7 bases removed from V and 4 bases from J, the gap between germline ends came to 16 bases. This CDR3 has 14 residues. Here the CDR3 reads CASTWGAFGTEAFF. Here the CDR3 DNA reads TGTGCCAGCACCTGGGGGGCATTTGGCACTGAAGCTTTCTTT.

Concerning this clonotype itself: Since the CDR3 does not end with the conserved phenylalanine or tryptophan, this likely comes from a read error. The chain recombines TRBV7-3 with TRBJ2-5, with D perhaps matching TRBD1 (6 bases). CDR3 length: 16 amino acids. Germline V gene data show CDR1 as SGHTA and CDR2 as FQGTGA. V was pared by 5 bases and J by 0 bases, with 16 bases between. This CDR3 is CASSLRDTGDQETQYS. The CDR3 DNA sequence: TGTGCCAGCAGCCTACGGGACACCGGAGACCAAGAGACCCAGTACTCC.

Many counts were recorded for this clonotype. The chain has TRBV5-8 and TRBJ2-1; no clear D gene. Trimming took off 3 bases at V and 2 bases at J, with 6 bases between the two ends. Germline CDR1 and CDR2: SGHTS and YDEGEE. CDR3 length equals 13 residues. CDR3 protein: CASSSPAYNEQFF. The CDR3 nucleotides read TGTGCCAGCAGCTCCCCCGCCTACAATGAGCAGTTCTTC.

This clonotype was seen a handful of times. Being one base from a much bigger clone, this may be a read error. The chain couples TRBV11-2 to TRBJ2-1; the D is unclear. The CDR3 is 11 amino acids. Germline V gene lookup returns CDR1 SGHAT and CDR2 FQNNGV. CDR3 DNA sequence: TGTGCCAGCAGCCTCCTTATTGAGCCGTTCTTC. Translating it yields CASSLLIEPFF. Full variable domain (remainder filled in from reference TRBV11-2 and TRBJ2-1): EAGVAQSPRYKIIEKRQSVAFWCNPISGHATLYWYQQILGQGPKLLIQFQNNGVVDDSQLPKDRFSAERLKGVDSTLKIQPAKLEDSAVYLCASSLLIEPFFGPGTRLTVL.

This clonotype has a count of ten or more. V is TRBV7-2 and J is TRBJ1-2; D unclear. Between the trimmed V and J ends, which lost 3 bases and 0 bases, there was a span of 8 bases. Looked up from germline, CDR1 is SGHTA and CDR2 is FQGNSA. The CDR3 runs to 14 residues. DNA for the CDR3: TGTGCCAGCAGCTTTAGAACAGCTAACTATGGCTACACCTTC. Its translation is CASSFRTANYGYTF.

Only a few counts were recorded for this clonotype. This chain joins TRBV7-3 and TRBJ1-1; 7 bases match TRBD1. V lost 5 bases and J lost 1; bases outside the gene matches: 7. Germline assignment: CDR1 SGHTA and CDR2 FQGTGA. CDR3 length equals 15 residues. The CDR3 DNA reads TGTGCCAGCAGCAACACCGGGACAGCGAACACTGAAGCTTTCTTT. It yields the protein CASSNTGTANTEAFF.

The sample holds a few counts of this clonotype. The genes are TRBV27 and TRBJ2-1; D is uncertain. Germline CDR1 is MNHEY and CDR2 is SMNVEV (reference sequence). The CDR3 runs to 17 residues. V was clipped by 0 bases and J by 0 bases, with 12 bases between them. CDR3 sequence (DNA): TGTGCCAGCAGTTTATCGTCCGGGCTCTACTCCTACAATGAGCAGTTCTTC. Residues: CASSLSSGLYSYNEQFF.

This clonotype was observed at least ten times. This may stem from a read error, because a much larger clone lies one nucleotide away. V and J are TRBV20-1 and TRBJ2-5; 7 nucleotides agree with TRBD1. This CDR3 contains 12 residues. Per germline, CDR1 DFQATT and CDR2 SNEGSKA (reference sequence). CDR3 nucleotide sequence: TGCAGTGCTTACAGGGGCGGAGAGACCCCGTACTTC. It translates to CSAYRGGETPYF.

This clonotype came up once. The genes are TRBV29-1 and TRBJ2-7; 9 positions agree with TRBD1. The J segment lost 6 bases and the V segment lost 5 bases, leaving 20 bases of the junction unmatched. Per germline, CDR1 SQVTM and CDR2 ANQGSEA. CDR3 length equals 17 residues. The CDR3 sequence: CSVKANVRDRVNGEQYF. The CDR3 DNA follows: TGCAGCGTTAAAGCAAATGTCCGGGACAGGGTTAATGGCGAGCAGTACTTC.

The count of this clonotype is one. The chain has TRBV7-9 and TRBJ2-5, with TRBD1 matching 10 bases. The CDR3 is 15 residues long. Trimming cost V 8 bases and J 4 bases; bases outside gene matches: 10. Germline lookup yields CDR1 SEHNR and CDR2 FQNEAQ (reference sequence). DNA of the CDR3: TGTGCCAGCGGCTGGGGGACAGGGGAGGGAGAGACCCAGTACTTC. It is translated as CASGWGTGEGETQYF. The whole variable domain, filled in from reference TRBV7-9 and TRBJ2-5, reads DTGVSQNPRHKITKRGQNVTFRCDPISEHNRLYWYRQTLGQGPEFLTYFQNEAQLEKSRLLSDRFSAERPKGSFSTLEIQRTEQGDSAMYLCASGWGTGEGETQYFGPGTRLLVL.

A note on this clonotype: A much larger clone lies a single base off, so this may be a read error. The chain combines TRBV5-6 with TRBJ1-4; tentatively, D is TRBD1 (5 bases). The CDR3 is made up of 17 amino acids. CDR1 and CDR2 (germline): SGHDT, YYEEEE. The V end lost 2 bases, the J end lost 5 bases, and 19 bases lay between the germline ends. In DNA form, the CDR3 reads TGTGCCAGCAGCTTTTATGGACCGGGGGTTTCAAATGAAAAACTGTTTTTT. This encodes CASSFYGPGVSNEKLFF.